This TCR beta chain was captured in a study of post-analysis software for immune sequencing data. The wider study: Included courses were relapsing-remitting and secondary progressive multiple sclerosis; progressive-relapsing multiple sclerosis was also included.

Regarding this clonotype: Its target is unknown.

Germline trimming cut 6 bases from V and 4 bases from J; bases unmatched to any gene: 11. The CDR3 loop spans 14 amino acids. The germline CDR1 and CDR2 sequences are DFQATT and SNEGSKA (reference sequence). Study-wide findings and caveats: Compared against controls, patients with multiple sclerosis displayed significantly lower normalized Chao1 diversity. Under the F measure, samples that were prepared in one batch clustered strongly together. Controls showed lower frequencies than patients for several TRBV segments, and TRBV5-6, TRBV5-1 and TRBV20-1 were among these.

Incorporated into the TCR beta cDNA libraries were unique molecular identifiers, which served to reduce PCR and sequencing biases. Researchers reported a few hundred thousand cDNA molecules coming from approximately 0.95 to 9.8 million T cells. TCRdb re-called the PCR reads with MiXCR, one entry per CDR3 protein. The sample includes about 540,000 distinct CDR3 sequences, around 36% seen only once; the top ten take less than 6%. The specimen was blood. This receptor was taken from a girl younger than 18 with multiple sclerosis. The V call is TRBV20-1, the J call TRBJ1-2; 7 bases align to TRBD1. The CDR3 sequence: CSAPGTEKFYGYTF. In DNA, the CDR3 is TGCAGTGCCCCCGGGACAGAGAAGTTCTATGGCTACACCTTC.